At least ten counts were recorded for the clone carrying this T cell receptor (beta chain). The CDR3 consists of 14 residues. Trimming pared 3 bases from V and 10 bases from J, leaving 13 bases between. Germline CDR1 is MGHDK and CDR2 is SYGVNS. Time point indicated: healthy volunteer bleed at 2 weeks. Unseparated into fractions, whole blood served as the source from which total RNA was extracted. The data originate from a study of human T cells and chemical hapten exposure. TCRdb re-derived calls from the RACE reads in MiXCR, one entry per CDR3 protein. Of around 130,000 distinct CDR3 sequences listed, 9% to 10% are singletons.

The chain combines TRBV25-1 with TRBJ1-6; D is unclear. The sequenced material came from whole blood. The TCR was taken from a male donor in good health. Some clones in this sample may be carry-over from other donors' samples. The CDR3 sequence is CASSEGVLGSPLHF. The CDR3 coding sequence is TGTGCCAGCAGTGAGGGAGTTTTAGGGTCACCCCTCCACTTT.